The 23 T cell receptor beta chains below all came from one sample that was sequenced in a study of T-cell reconstitution after alpha-beta-depleted transplantation in children. Unique molecular identifiers were incorporated during preparation of the TCRbeta library. TCRdb fed the PCR reads into MiXCR, producing one record per CDR3 protein. The profile shows approximately 650,000 distinct CDR3 sequences, 10% to 15% of them singletons. The starting material was PBMCs, obtained before TCRalphabeta/CD19-depleted stem cell transplant. The receptors here all came from a girl aged 2-10 years with congenital amegakaryocytic thrombocytopenia, due to receive a stem cell transplant.

This clonotype was observed at least ten times. The genes are TRBV29-1 and TRBJ2-3, with a weak D call TRBD1 (5 bases). The CDR3 spans 12 residues. Germline values: CDR1 SQVTM, CDR2 ANQGSEA. Trimming removed 7 bases at V and 1 base at J, with 9 bases between. The CDR3 coding sequence is TGCAGCGGTGACAGAGGCACAGATACGCAGTATTTT. Its translation is CSGDRGTDTQYF.

This clonotype was recorded a few times. J is TRBJ2-7 and V is TRBV9; TRBD2 might be the D (6 bases). V lost 4 bases to trimming and J lost 3 bases, with 14 bases between them. CDR3 length: 14 amino acids. Germline V CDR1 and CDR2: SGDLS, YYNGEE. CDR3 nucleotides: TGTGCCAGCAGCACCCGGGACTGGAGCTACGAGCAGTACTTC. The encoded protein is CASSTRDWSYEQYF.

The chain is built from TRBV29-1 and TRBJ2-1; 7 bases align to TRBD2. There are 20 residues in the CDR3. Per the germline V gene, CDR1 is SQVTM and CDR2 is ANQGSEA. V lost 3 bases to trimming and J lost 0 bases; unmatched junction nucleotides: 20. The CDR3 nucleotides read TGCAGCGTTGAGTGGCTAGCGGTCCAGAAGGTGTCGAGCTCCTACAATGAGCAGTTCTTC. It encodes CSVEWLAVQKVSSSYNEQFF.

This clonotype was found many times. The chain recombines TRBV6-6 with TRBJ2-2; D call uncertain. Germline V gene lookup returns CDR1 MNHNY and CDR2 SVGAGI (reference sequence). V lost 6 bases and J 8 bases, leaving 13 bases between the germline ends. This CDR3 comprises 13 residues. CDR3 sequence (DNA): TGTGCCAGCAGCCGCGAGGTGACTGGGGAGCTGTTTTTT. This translates into CASSREVTGELFF.

Details on this clonotype: It may be a read error: a sequence one base away is much more abundant. V gene TRBV5-1 combines with J gene TRBJ2-7; unclear D gene. Germline V gene sequence: CDR1 SGHRS, CDR2 YFSETQ. This CDR3 comprises 14 residues. The CDR3 loop is CASSLGYLSYEQSF. As DNA, the CDR3 is TGCGCCAGCAGCTTGGGTTACTTGTCCTACGAGCAGTCCTTC.

This clonotype has at least ten counts. V usage is TRBV12-3 or TRBV12-4 and J usage is TRBJ2-5, with D perhaps given as TRBD1 or TRBD2 (5 bases each). V dropped 2 bases and J dropped 4 bases, with 17 bases sitting between them. The CDR3 extends over 16 amino acids. Written as DNA, the CDR3 is TGTGCCAGCAGTTTACTGGGACGGTACACCGCAGAGACCCAGTACTTC. It translates to CASSLLGRYTAETQYF.

The V call is TRBV5-1, the J call TRBJ2-2, with TRBD2 as a possible D gene (6 bases). Looked up from germline, CDR1 is SGHRS and CDR2 is YFSETQ. Between the trimmed V and J ends, which lost 7 bases and 2 bases, there was a span of 15 bases. The CDR3 runs to 15 residues. The CDR3 nucleotides read TGCGCCAGCGGGCCGGGAGCGGCCAACACCGGGGAGCTGTTTTTT. It codes for CASGPGAANTGELFF.

Concerning this clonotype itself: The junction departs from the called germline gene at one end, perhaps through a read error. The chain combines TRBV7-9 with TRBJ2-7; no clear D. CDR1 is SEHNR, CDR2 FQNEAQ, per germline (reference sequence). The length of the CDR3 is 14 residues. CDR3 in DNA: TGTGCCAGCAGCTTAGAGGCCAGGCTGGACGAGCAGTCCTTC. This encodes CASSLEARLDEQSF.

This clonotype has a handful of counts. The chain employs TRBV12-3 or TRBV12-4 and TRBJ2-7; no clear D gene. The germline V and J ends were trimmed by 1 base and 3 bases, with 13 bases remaining between them. The CDR3 extends over 15 amino acids. This chain's CDR3 is CASSLGQAKDYEQYF. For the CDR3, the DNA is TGTGCCAGCAGTTTAGGGCAGGCAAAAGACTACGAGCAGTACTTC.

This rearrangement joins TRBV29-1 to TRBJ1-2; TRBD1 aligns across 8 bases. Per the germline V gene, CDR1 is SQVTM and CDR2 is ANQGSEA. Trimming took 5 bases from V and 4 from J; bases not matched to a gene: 9. This CDR3 has 14 residues. The CDR3 nucleotides are TGCAGCGTTACAAGACAGGGGCAGGGCTATGGCTACACCTTC. Amino acids: CSVTRQGQGYGYTF. The variable domain in full, with the rest retrieved from reference TRBV29-1 and TRBJ1-2, is SAVISQKPSRDICQRGTSLTIQCQVDSQVTMMFWYRQQPGQSLTLIATANQGSEATYESGFVIDKFPISRPNLTFSTLTVSNMSPEDSSIYLCSVTRQGQGYGYTFGSGTRLTVV.

The CDR3 DNA reads TGCAGTGCTAGAGGTAGCGCGGGCGATACGCAGTATTTT. This encodes CSARGSAGDTQYF. This chain links TRBV20-1 with TRBJ2-3; tentative D call: TRBD2 (5 bases). The germline CDR1 and CDR2 sequences are DFQATT and SNEGSKA (reference sequence). The CDR3 has 13 amino acids. The germline V and J ends were trimmed by 1 base and 6 bases, with 11 bases remaining between them.

At least ten counts were recorded for this clonotype. This chain uses TRBV20-1 with TRBJ2-3, with 14 nucleotides matching TRBD2. The J segment lost 4 bases and the V segment lost 6 bases, leaving 6 bases of the junction unmatched. Germline V gives CDR1 DFQATT, CDR2 SNEGSKA (reference sequence). The CDR3 runs 15 residues. CDR3 protein: CSARSTSGRADTQYF. CDR3 DNA: TGCAGTGCCCGATCGACTAGCGGGAGGGCAGATACGCAGTATTTT.

This clonotype was observed at least ten times. This chain uses TRBV5-6 with TRBJ1-2; TRBD1 might be the D (5 bases). V shed 4 bases and J shed 5 bases, with 12 bases lying between them. Germline V gene lookup returns CDR1 SGHDT and CDR2 YYEEEE. This CDR3 has 13 amino acids. The CDR3, as DNA: TGTGCCAGCAGCGAATCAGGGCTTTATGGCTACACCTTC. It yields the protein CASSESGLYGYTF.

This clonotype was counted at least ten times. The chain uses TRBV20-1 and TRBJ2-1; D may be TRBD1 (5 bases). V lost 6 bases to trimming and J lost 7 bases, with 13 bases between them. This CDR3 comprises 12 residues. CDR1 and CDR2 (germline): DFQATT, SNEGSKA (reference sequence). The CDR3 DNA reads TGCAGTGCCAGGGTACACCAAAATGAGCAGTTCTTC. This translates into CSARVHQNEQFF.

The chain joins TRBV29-1 to TRBJ2-2; weak D call: TRBD1 (6 bases). Trimming stripped 5 bases from V and 0 bases from J, with 10 bases between. There are 14 residues in the CDR3. Germline CDR1 reads SQVTM; CDR2 reads ANQGSEA. The CDR3 DNA sequence: TGCAGCGTTTTATCAGGGGCGAACACCGGGGAGCTGTTTTTT. This gives the protein CSVLSGANTGELFF.

As to this clonotype: A much larger clone lies a single base off, so this may be a read error. This chain links TRBV5-5 with TRBJ2-1; maybe TRBD1 (7 bases). This CDR3 has 18 amino acids. Germline assignment: CDR1 SGHKS and CDR2 YYEKEE (reference sequence). The CDR3 bases are TGTGGCAGCAGCTTGCCCGTCGTCGCGGGACAGTTTTACAATGAGCAGTTCTTC. Its protein is CGSSLPVVAGQFYNEQFF.

The V and J genes are TRBV12-5 and TRBJ2-1, with D unclear. From germline, CDR1 is LGHNT and CDR2 FRNRAP. CDR3 size: 15 residues. Trimming cost V 2 bases and J 0 bases, with 8 bases left between them. CDR3 nucleotides: TGTGCTAGTGGTTTGCCCTGGGACTCCTACAATGAGCAGTTCTTC. Residues: CASGLPWDSYNEQFF.

This clonotype has only one observation. A much larger clone lies a single base off, so this may be a read error. V is TRBV19 and J is TRBJ2-1, with a possible D match to TRBD2 (5 bases). Trimming left V 3 bases short and J 5 bases short, with 8 bases between. In germline, CDR1 is LNHDA, CDR2 SQIVND (reference sequence). The length of the CDR3 is 13 residues. This CDR3 reads CASSIATNNEQFF. CDR3 nucleotide sequence: TGTGCCAGTAGTATCGCGACTAACAATGAGCAGTTCTTC.

This clonotype was counted ten times or more. The chain recombines TRBV9 with TRBJ2-2; D is uncertain. CDR3 length equals 16 residues. Germline V gene lookup returns CDR1 SGDLS and CDR2 YYNGEE. The germline V and J ends were trimmed by 3 bases and 1 base, with 13 bases remaining between them. In DNA, the CDR3 is TGTGCCAGCAGCGAGGGCCCGTTAAGGAACACCGGGGAGCTGTTTTTT. It specifies CASSEGPLRNTGELFF.

This clonotype was seen ten or more times. This chain links TRBV9 with TRBJ2-1; 8 nucleotides agree with TRBD2. Trimming cost V 0 bases and J 6 bases; bases outside gene matches: 5. CDR1 SGDLS and CDR2 YYNGEE come from the germline V gene. The CDR3 is 15 residues long. DNA of the CDR3: TGTGCCAGCAGCGTAGACCTAGCGGGTTCCAATGAGCAGTTCTTC. It specifies CASSVDLAGSNEQFF. Filled out from reference TRBV9 and TRBJ2-1, the complete variable domain reads DSGVTQTPKHLITATGQRVTLRCSPRSGDLSVYWYQQSLDQGLQFLIQYYNGEERAKGNILERFSAQQFPDLHSELNLSSLELGDSALYFCASSVDLAGSNEQFFGPGTRLTVL.

The chain links TRBV5-5 to TRBJ1-2; 7 nucleotides match TRBD1. The CDR3 contains 15 residues. V lost 2 bases and J lost 0; bases outside the gene matches: 4. CDR1 SGHKS and CDR2 YYEKEE come from the germline V gene (reference sequence). The CDR3 protein is CASSLTGESNYGYTF. The CDR3 nucleotides are TGTGCCAGCAGCTTAACAGGGGAGTCTAACTATGGCTACACCTTC.

In regard to this clonotype: A read error may explain this, as a much larger clone is one base away. The rearrangement links TRBV5-1 to TRBJ2-5; D is possibly TRBD1 (6 bases). The CDR3 extends over 14 amino acids. The germline V gene has CDR1 SGHRS and CDR2 YFSETQ. The CDR3 reads CASSLWTAGETQCF. CDR3 bases: TGCGCCAGCAGCTTGTGGACAGCTGGAGAGACCCAGTGCTTC.

The chain recombines TRBV6-2 or TRBV6-3 with TRBJ2-7; TRBD2 matches at 11 bases. Germline V gene lookup returns CDR1 MNHEY and CDR2 SVGEGT. The junction had 14 bases not matched to a gene; V was cut back by 6 bases and J by 4 bases. The CDR3 consists of 17 residues. The CDR3 DNA is TGTGCCAGCAGAGAACACCTTAGCGGGAGGGCATTATACGAGCAGTACTTC. Residues: CASREHLSGRALYEQYF.